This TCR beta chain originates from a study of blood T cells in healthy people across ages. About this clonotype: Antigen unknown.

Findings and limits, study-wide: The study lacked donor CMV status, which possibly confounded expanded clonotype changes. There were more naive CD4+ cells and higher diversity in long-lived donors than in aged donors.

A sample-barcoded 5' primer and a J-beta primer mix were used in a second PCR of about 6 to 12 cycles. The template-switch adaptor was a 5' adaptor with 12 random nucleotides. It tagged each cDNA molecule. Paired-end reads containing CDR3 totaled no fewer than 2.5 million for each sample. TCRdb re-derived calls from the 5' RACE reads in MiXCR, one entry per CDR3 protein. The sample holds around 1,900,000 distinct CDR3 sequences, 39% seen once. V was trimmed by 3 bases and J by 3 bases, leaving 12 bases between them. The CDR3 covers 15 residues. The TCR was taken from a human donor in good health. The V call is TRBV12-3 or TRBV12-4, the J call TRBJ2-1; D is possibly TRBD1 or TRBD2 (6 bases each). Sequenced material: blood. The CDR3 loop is CASSFGGRNYNEQFF. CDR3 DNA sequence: TGTGCCAGCAGTTTTGGGGGGCGGAACTACAATGAGCAGTTCTTC.